Sequencing of this TCR beta chain was carried out in a study of T cell responses to AZD1222 COVID-19 vaccine. Study-level findings and limits: There were repertoire samples only from the period after the peak T cell response. Targets within unmutated variant regions were reportedly found for nearly half of spike-specific TCRs. Clonal diversity was possibly underestimated; the donors were predominantly white British and more often female.

Germline trimming cut 7 bases from V and 0 bases from J; bases unmatched to any gene: 6. The length of the CDR3 is 14 residues. In germline, CDR1 is MDHEN, CDR2 SYDVKM. Regarding this clone: Its antigen is not identified.

Libraries were prepared by immunoSEQ multiplex PCR; TCRdb keeps only in-frame clonotypes and omits some of them. Among over 100,000 clones, over 75% were seen once, and the ten largest hold around 20%. The chain uses TRBV28 and TRBJ2-7; TRBD1 aligns across 7 bases. The receptor was isolated from an adult in good health. The sample here was peripheral blood, taken on day 0 of AZD1222 vaccination. The CDR3 reads CASIRQGSSYEQYF. CDR3 sequence (DNA): TGTGCCAGCATAAGACAGGGTAGCTCCTACGAGCAGTACTTC.